This T cell receptor beta chain was sequenced for a study of cytomegalovirus exposure and HLA in healthy donors. Study-wide points: Overall, about 160 TCR beta chains were annotated as cytomegalovirus-associated. The CMV antigen specificity of three CMV-associated chains was confirmed through in vitro analysis.

From the 120-subject validation cohort, which was separate from the approximately 720-subject first cohort, the donors were drawn. Deletions cut 0 bases from V and 5 bases from J, with 16 bases between. The length of the CDR3 is 16 residues. Looked up from germline, CDR1 is MGHRA and CDR2 is YSYEKL. On this clone itself: Its antigen is undetermined.

Here immunoSEQ multiplex PCR was the method, and the copy in TCRdb shows in-frame clones only, minus some. The sample consists of roughly 110,000 clones, around 90% of them appearing once. The sequence came from a woman aged 18-35 years in good health and CMV-seropositive. The chain is built from TRBV4-1 and TRBJ2-5; D possibly corresponds to TRBD2 (7 bases). The material sequenced was PBMCs. In DNA, the CDR3 is TGCGCCAGCAGCCAAGACGGTGGGGGGGCCGTCGAGACCCAGTACTTC. Translating gives CASSQDGGGAVETQYF.